These 15 T cell receptor beta chains came from one sample sequenced in a study of a mutant IDH1 vaccine in newly diagnosed glioma. Time point meaning: baseline, week 1 (first vaccination visit). Treatment given: pre-vaccination baseline after standard-of-care therapy. Sequencing used immunoSEQ multiplex PCR; TCRdb keeps in-frame clones, though not all of them. There are under 80,000 clones in the sample; approximately 86% occur only once, and roughly 2.8% lies in the top ten. Sequenced here: PBMCs, sampled from a glioma patient treated with radiotherapy, temozolomide or both. The receptors were gathered from a man aged 30 to 39 with glioma.

This chain connects TRBV4-2 to TRBJ2-5, with 9 bases lining up with TRBD2. The CDR3 sequence is 20 residues long. V dropped 0 bases and J dropped 0; count of bases not matched to a gene: 14. CDR1 is LGHNA and CDR2 is YNFKEQ in the germline V gene. For the CDR3, the DNA is TGTGCCAGCAGCCAAGATTTAAGCGGGGGGCCAGCTAGGTACCAAGAGACCCAGTACTTC. Its translation: CASSQDLSGGPARYQETQYF.

V and J are TRBV2 and TRBJ1-2, with no clear D. V lost 3 bases to trimming and J lost 4 bases, with 9 bases between them. Germline V CDR1 and CDR2: SNHLY, FYNNEI. CDR3 size: 13 residues. The CDR3 DNA reads TGTGCCAGCAGTGAGGCCGACTCCTATGGCTACACCTTC. It is translated as CASSEADSYGYTF.

This clone was seen only once. This chain links TRBV5-1 with TRBJ2-1; no clear D gene. CDR3 length equals 12 residues. Germline lookup yields CDR1 SGHRS and CDR2 YFSETQ. The germline V and J ends were trimmed by 0 bases and 9 bases, with 7 bases remaining between them. Here the CDR3 reads CASSLGWGEQFF. For the CDR3, the DNA is TGCGCCAGCAGCTTGGGATGGGGTGAGCAGTTCTTC.

The V gene is TRBV27, the J gene TRBJ1-6; 10 bases are a match to TRBD1. The V and J ends lost 6 bases and 9 bases, in that order; junction bases with no gene match: 8. This CDR3 contains 15 residues. Germline V gene lookup returns CDR1 MNHEY and CDR2 SMNVEV (reference sequence). The CDR3 DNA is TGTGCCAGCAGGCACAACGGACAGGGGGTTTCACCCCTCCACTTT. Its protein is CASRHNGQGVSPLHF.

The V call is TRBV28, the J call TRBJ1-2; D may be TRBD1 (5 bases). The V gene's germline CDR1 is MDHEN and CDR2 SYDVKM. This CDR3 has 15 residues. Trimming shortened V by 8 bases and J by 1 base, and 17 bases separated the two germline ends. CDR3 region: CASLFRQKLNYGYTF. The CDR3 DNA reads TGTGCCAGCTTGTTTAGACAGAAGCTTAACTATGGCTACACCTTC.

J is TRBJ2-1 and V is TRBV7-9; 8 bases align to TRBD2. Germline V gives CDR1 SEHNR, CDR2 FQNEAQ (reference sequence). This CDR3 has 14 amino acids. Germline trimming cut 7 bases from V and 9 bases from J; bases unmatched to any gene: 11. This CDR3 reads CASTGGGSGLEQFF. CDR3 DNA sequence: TGTGCCAGCACCGGGGGGGGATCCGGACTTGAGCAGTTCTTC.

The V gene is TRBV19, the J gene TRBJ1-3, with TRBD1 identical over 7 bases. The V segment lost 9 bases and the J segment 4 bases; nucleotides outside the gene matches: 9. CDR1 LNHDA and CDR2 SQIVND come from the germline V gene (reference sequence). The CDR3 contains 14 residues. CDR3 sequence: CASTRQGSGNTIYF. The DNA of the CDR3 is TGTGCCAGCACACGACAGGGATCGGGAAACACCATATATTTT. The full variable domain, rest sourced from reference TRBV19 and TRBJ1-3, is DGGITQSPKYLFRKEGQNVTLSCEQNLNHDAMYWYRQDPGQGLRLIYYSQIVNDFQKGDIAEGYSVSREKKESFPLTVTSAQKNPTAFYLCASTRQGSGNTIYFGEGSWLTVV.

The chain employs TRBV25-1 and TRBJ2-2; unclear D gene. The CDR3 contains 14 residues. V gave up 5 bases and J gave up 0 bases, with 7 bases separating them. The germline gives CDR1 MGHDK, CDR2 SYGVNS. The CDR3 protein is CASSRVANTGELFF. The CDR3 coding sequence is TGTGCCAGCAGTAGGGTCGCGAACACCGGGGAGCTGTTTTTT.

This chain links TRBV9 with TRBJ2-5, with 9 bases identical to TRBD2. CDR3 size: 16 residues. Germline lookup yields CDR1 SGDLS and CDR2 YYNGEE. The V segment lost 0 bases and the J segment 8 bases; nucleotides outside the gene matches: 11. The CDR3 reads CASSVGGTSRVQTQYF. In DNA form, the CDR3 reads TGTGCCAGCAGCGTAGGAGGGACTAGCCGGGTCCAAACCCAGTACTTC.

The chain couples TRBV7-2 to TRBJ1-5; D is unclear. Germline V gives CDR1 SGHTA, CDR2 FQGNSA. The CDR3 runs to 14 residues. V lost 5 bases and J lost 6, with 14 bases in between. The CDR3 DNA is TGTGCCAGCAGCCTATTCGATTCAGGTCAGCCCCAGCATTTT. Amino acids: CASSLFDSGQPQHF.

V and J are TRBV19 and TRBJ1-5, with D maybe TRBD1 (5 bases). V lost 7 bases, J lost 3 bases, and 13 bases lay in between. This CDR3 has 14 residues. Germline CDR1 LNHDA, CDR2 SQIVND (reference sequence). The CDR3 DNA reads as TGTGCCAGTAATGGGGCGGCCTCCAATCAGCCCCAGCATTTT. Residues: CASNGAASNQPQHF.

V and J are TRBV6-5 and TRBJ1-1, with 7 bases aligning to TRBD1. The CDR3 length is 15 residues. Germline V CDR1 and CDR2: MNHEY, SVGAGI. The V gene end was trimmed by 0 bases and the J gene end by 6 bases; junction bases not matched to a gene: 7. CDR3 in DNA: TGTGCCAGCAGTTACTCGAGACAGGGAGATTCTGAAGCTTTCTTT. This codes for CASSYSRQGDSEAFF.

The chain links TRBV7-2 to TRBJ2-1; 8 positions agree with TRBD2. Trimming removed 3 bases from V and 8 bases from J; junction bases left unmatched: 9. The CDR3 extends over 15 amino acids. Germline V gene data show CDR1 as SGHTA and CDR2 as FQGNSA. The DNA for the CDR3 is TGTGCCAGCAGCTTCACCCGCGGGGGGTGGGATGAGCAGTTCTTC. Protein: CASSFTRGGWDEQFF.

This chain joins TRBV5-4 and TRBJ2-1; TRBD2 agrees at 7 bases. The length of the CDR3 is 13 residues. Germline V gene data show CDR1 as SGHNT and CDR2 as YYREEE (reference sequence). The V segment lost 3 bases and the J segment 6 bases; nucleotides outside the gene matches: 3. The CDR3: CASSWGGTNEQFF. The CDR3 DNA reads as TGTGCCAGCAGCTGGGGGGGTACCAATGAGCAGTTCTTC.

V is TRBV19 and J is TRBJ1-1; TRBD1 is a possible D gene (6 bases). Trimming took off 6 bases at V and 3 bases at J, with 14 bases between the two ends. CDR3 length equals 14 residues. Per germline, CDR1 LNHDA and CDR2 SQIVND (reference sequence). DNA of the CDR3: TGTGCCAGTAGCCGACAGGCCGGGGACACTGAAGCTTTCTTT. This codes for CASSRQAGDTEAFF.